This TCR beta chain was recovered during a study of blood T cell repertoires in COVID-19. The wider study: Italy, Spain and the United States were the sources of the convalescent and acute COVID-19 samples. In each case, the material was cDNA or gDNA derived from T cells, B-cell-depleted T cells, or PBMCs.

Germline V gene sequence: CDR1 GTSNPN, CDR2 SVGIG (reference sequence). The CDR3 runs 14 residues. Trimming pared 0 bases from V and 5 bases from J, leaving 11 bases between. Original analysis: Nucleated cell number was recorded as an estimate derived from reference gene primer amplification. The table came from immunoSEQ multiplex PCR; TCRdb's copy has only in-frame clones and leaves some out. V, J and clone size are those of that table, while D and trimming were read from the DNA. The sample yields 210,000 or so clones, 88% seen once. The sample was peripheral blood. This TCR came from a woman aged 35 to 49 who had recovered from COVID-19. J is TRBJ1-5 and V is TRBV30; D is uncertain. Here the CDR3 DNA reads TGTGCCTGGAGTGTGTGGAGGGAGGATCAGCCCCAGCATTTT. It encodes CAWSVWREDQPQHF.